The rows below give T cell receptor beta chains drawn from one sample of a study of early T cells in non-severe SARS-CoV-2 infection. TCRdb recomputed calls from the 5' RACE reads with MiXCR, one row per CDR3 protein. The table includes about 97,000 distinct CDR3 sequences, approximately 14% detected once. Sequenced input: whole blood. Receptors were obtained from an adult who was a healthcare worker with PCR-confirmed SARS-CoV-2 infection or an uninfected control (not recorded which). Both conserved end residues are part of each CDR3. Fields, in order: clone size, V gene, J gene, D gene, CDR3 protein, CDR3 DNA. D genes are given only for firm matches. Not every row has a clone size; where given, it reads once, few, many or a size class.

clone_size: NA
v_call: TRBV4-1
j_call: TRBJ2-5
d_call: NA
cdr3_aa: CASSQVLRETQYF
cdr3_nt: TGCGCCAGCAGCCAAGTTCTCCGAGAGACCCAGTACTTC

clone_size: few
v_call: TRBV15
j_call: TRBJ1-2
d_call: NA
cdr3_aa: CATSRRKQGGEGYTF
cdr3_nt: TGTGCCACCAGCAGGCGAAAACAGGGCGGCGAGGGCTACACCTTC

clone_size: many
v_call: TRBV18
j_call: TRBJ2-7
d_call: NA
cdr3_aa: CASSPDSTYEQYF
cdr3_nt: TGTGCCAGCTCACCCGACTCAACCTACGAGCAGTACTTC

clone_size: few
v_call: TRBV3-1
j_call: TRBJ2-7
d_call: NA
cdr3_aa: CASFSSRSYEQYF
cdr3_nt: TGTGCCAGCTTCTCTTCGCGATCCTACGAGCAGTACTTC

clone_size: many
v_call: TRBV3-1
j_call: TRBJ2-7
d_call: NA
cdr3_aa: CASSHKQGRGPNEQYF
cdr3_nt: TGTGCCAGCAGCCATAAACAGGGTAGAGGTCCAAACGAGCAGTACTTC

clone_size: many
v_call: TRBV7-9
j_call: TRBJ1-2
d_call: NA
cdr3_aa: CASSYRNTNYGYTF
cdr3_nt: TGTGCCAGCAGCTATCGGAATACTAACTATGGCTACACCTTC

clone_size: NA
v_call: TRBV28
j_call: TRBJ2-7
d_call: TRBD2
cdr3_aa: CASLAYSGNSYEQYF
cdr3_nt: TGTGCCAGCCTCGCCTATAGCGGGAACTCCTACGAGCAGTACTTC

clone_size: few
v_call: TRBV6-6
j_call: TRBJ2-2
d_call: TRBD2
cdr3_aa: CASSRQAGGNTGELFF
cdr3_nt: TGTGCCAGCAGTAGGCAAGCGGGAGGGAACACCGGGGAGCTGTTTTTT

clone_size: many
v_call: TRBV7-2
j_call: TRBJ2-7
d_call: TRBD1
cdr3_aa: CASSTTGTGFNEQYF
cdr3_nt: TGTGCCAGCAGCACCACGGGGACAGGGTTTAACGAGCAGTACTTC

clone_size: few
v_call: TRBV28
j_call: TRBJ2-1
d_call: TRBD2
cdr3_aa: CASSIGLAGDISYNEQFF
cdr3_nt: TGTGCCAGCAGTATAGGACTAGCGGGCGATATCTCCTACAATGAGCAGTTCTTC

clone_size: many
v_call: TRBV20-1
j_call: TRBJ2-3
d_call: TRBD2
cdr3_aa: CSTGTSGSWVTDTQYF
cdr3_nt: TGCAGCACCGGGACTAGCGGGAGTTGGGTCACAGATACGCAGTATTTT

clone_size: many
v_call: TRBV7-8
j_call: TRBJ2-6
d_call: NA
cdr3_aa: CASSPPGFSGANVLTF
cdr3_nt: TGTGCCAGCAGCCCACCGGGGTTCTCTGGGGCCAACGTCCTGACTTTC

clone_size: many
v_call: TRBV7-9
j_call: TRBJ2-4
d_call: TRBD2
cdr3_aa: CASSQGLVNLKNIQYF
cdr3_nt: TGTGCCAGCAGCCAAGGACTAGTAAACCTTAAAAACATTCAGTACTTC

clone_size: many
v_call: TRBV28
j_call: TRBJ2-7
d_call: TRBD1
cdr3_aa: CASSPHQRTGTDEQYF
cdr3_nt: TGTGCCAGCAGTCCCCACCAACGGACAGGCACGGACGAGCAGTACTTC

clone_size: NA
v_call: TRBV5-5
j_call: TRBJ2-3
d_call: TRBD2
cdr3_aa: CASSSGTSGRTDTQYF
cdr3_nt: TGTGCCAGCAGCTCTGGTACTAGCGGGAGGACGGATACGCAGTATTTT

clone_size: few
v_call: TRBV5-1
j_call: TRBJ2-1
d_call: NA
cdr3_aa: CASNPDPGNEQFF
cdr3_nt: TGCGCCAGCAACCCAGACCCGGGCAATGAGCAGTTCTTC

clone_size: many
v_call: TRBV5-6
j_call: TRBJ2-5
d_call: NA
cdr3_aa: CASSLGTGLETQYF
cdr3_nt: TGTGCCAGCAGCTTGGGAACTGGGCTAGAGACCCAGTACTTC

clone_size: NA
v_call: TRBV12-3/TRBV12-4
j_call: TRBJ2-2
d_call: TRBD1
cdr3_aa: CASSLTIQGSSTGELFF
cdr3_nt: TGTGCCAGCAGTTTGACCATACAGGGGTCGTCCACCGGGGAGCTGTTTTTT

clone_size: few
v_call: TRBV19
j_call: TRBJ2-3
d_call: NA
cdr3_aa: CATSLSEGATQYF
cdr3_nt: TGTGCCACGAGCCTCTCTGAAGGAGCTACGCAGTATTTT

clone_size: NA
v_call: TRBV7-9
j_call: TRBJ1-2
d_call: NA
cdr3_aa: CASGSGSYTF
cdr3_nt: TGTGCCAGCGGCAGTGGGAGCTACACCTTC

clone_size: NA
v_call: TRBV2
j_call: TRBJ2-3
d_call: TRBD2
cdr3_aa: CASSELSAGGKTDTQYF
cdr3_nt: TGTGCCAGCAGTGAACTGTCGGCGGGAGGGAAAACAGATACGCAGTATTTT

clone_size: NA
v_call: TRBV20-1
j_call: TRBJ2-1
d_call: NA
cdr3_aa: CSARTTGGGHYNEQFF
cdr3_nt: TGCAGTGCTCGGACAACTGGAGGGGGGCATTACAATGAGCAGTTCTTC

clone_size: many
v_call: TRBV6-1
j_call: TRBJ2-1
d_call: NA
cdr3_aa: CASSDGDDPYNEQFF
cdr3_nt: TGTGCCAGCAGTGATGGGGACGACCCCTACAATGAGCAGTTCTTC

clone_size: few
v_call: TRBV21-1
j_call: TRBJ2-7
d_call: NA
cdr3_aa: CASSRKGTGDYEQYF
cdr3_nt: TGTGCCAGCAGCCGAAAAGGGACAGGGGACTACGAGCAGTACTTC

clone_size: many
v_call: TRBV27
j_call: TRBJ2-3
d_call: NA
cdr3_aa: CASSSRDTQYF
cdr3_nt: TGTGCCAGCAGTTCGCGAGATACGCAGTATTTT

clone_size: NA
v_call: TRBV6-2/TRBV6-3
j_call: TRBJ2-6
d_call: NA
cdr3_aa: CASSYQEANVLTF
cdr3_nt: TGTGCCAGCAGTTACCAAGAAGCCAACGTCCTGACTTTC

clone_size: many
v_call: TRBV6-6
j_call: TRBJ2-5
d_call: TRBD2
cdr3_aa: CASSSSGGQETQYF
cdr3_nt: TGTGCCAGCAGTTCTAGCGGAGGGCAAGAGACCCAGTACTTC

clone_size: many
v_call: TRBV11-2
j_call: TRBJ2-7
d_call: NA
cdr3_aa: CASSLIMAGAEQYF
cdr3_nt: TGTGCCAGCAGCTTAATTATGGCGGGGGCCGAGCAGTACTTC

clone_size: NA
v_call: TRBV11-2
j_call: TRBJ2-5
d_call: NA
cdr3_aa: CASSLSVGFQETQYF
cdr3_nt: TGTGCCAGCAGCTTAAGCGTCGGCTTCCAAGAGACCCAGTACTTC

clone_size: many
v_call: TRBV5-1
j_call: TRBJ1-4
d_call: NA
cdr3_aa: CASAKNGNLDEKLFF
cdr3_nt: TGCGCCAGCGCTAAAAACGGGAACCTCGATGAAAAACTGTTTTTT

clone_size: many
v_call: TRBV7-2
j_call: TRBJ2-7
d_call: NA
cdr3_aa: CASSSPGAGYSYEQYF
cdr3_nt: TGTGCCAGCAGCTCCCCAGGGGCGGGGTACTCCTACGAGCAGTACTTC

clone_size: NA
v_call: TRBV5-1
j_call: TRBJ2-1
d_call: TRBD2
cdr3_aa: CASSPSGRGSYNEQFF
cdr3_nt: TGCGCCAGCAGCCCTAGCGGGAGGGGTTCCTACAATGAGCAGTTCTTC

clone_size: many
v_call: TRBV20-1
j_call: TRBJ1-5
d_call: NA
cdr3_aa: CSALIRDTSYSNQPQHF
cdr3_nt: TGCAGTGCCCTAATTCGGGACACCTCGTATAGCAATCAGCCCCAGCATTTT

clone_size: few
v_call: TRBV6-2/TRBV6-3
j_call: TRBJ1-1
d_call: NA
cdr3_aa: CASSYVTGSSNTEAFF
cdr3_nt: TGTGCCAGCAGTTACGTTACAGGGTCCTCAAACACTGAAGCTTTCTTT

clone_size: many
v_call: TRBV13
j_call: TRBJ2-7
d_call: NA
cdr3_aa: CASSLGGAFTYEQYF
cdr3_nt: TGTGCCAGCAGCTTAGGGGGGGCGTTCACCTACGAGCAGTACTTC